This T cell receptor (beta chain) was obtained from a study of a mutant IDH1 vaccine in newly diagnosed glioma. Sequenced by immunoSEQ multiplex PCR; TCRdb stores in-frame clones only, minus some. The table lists about 72,000 clones, approximately 80% of them singletons. About this clone itself: Its antigen is undetermined.

V gave up 5 bases and J gave up 9 bases, with 13 bases separating them. The CDR3 extends over 12 amino acids. The V gene's germline CDR1 is SGHAT and CDR2 FQNNGV. Stated time point: week 23, last vaccination. The content of each vaccine dose was 300 ug of mutant IDH1 20-mer peptide, and topical imiquimod accompanied it. The receptor comes from a man between 18 and 29 years old with glioma. The rearrangement joins TRBV11-2 to TRBJ2-5; possibly TRBD2 for D (5 bases). The material sequenced was PBMCs, taken from a glioma patient whose treatment included an IDH1 peptide vaccine. CDR3 region: CASSLTVEAQYF. The CDR3 DNA follows: TGTGCCAGCAGCCTAACGGTGGAGGCCCAGTACTTC.